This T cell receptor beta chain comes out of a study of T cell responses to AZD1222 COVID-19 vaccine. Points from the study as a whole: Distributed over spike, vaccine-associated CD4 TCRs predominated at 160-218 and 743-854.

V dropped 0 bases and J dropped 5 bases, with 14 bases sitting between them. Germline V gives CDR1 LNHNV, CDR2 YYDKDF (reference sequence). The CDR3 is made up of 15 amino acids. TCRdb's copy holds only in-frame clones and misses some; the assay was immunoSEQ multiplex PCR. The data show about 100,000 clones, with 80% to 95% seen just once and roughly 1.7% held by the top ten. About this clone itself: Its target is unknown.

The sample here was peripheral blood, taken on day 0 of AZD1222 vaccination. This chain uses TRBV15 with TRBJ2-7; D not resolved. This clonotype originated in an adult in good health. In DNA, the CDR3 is TGTGCCACCAGCAGAGATCTAGGTGAGCGAAACGAGCAGTACTTC. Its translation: CATSRDLGERNEQYF.